The clone carrying this T cell receptor beta chain is identified as medium-sized from frequency. Its antigen is unidentified. This sample is drawn from a study of CXCR3-negative and CXCR3-positive naive CD8 T cells. The study's findings and limits: Compared with CXCR3-negative naive cells, CXCR3-positive naive cells showed more hydrophobic TRB CDR3s. Similar TRBV-TRBJ gene usage was seen in naive CXCR3-negative and CXCR3-positive cells, but not in memory cells.

Germline V gene data show CDR1 as SEHNR and CDR2 as FQNEAQ (reference sequence). This CDR3 spans 12 amino acids. Each TRB cDNA library was prepared by 5' RACE (with UMI labels). TCRdb reprocessed the 5' RACE reads and keeps a single row for each CDR3 protein, giving no DNA. The sample has 4,500 to 6,000 distinct CDR3 sequences. The sample consisted of naive CXCR3+ CD8+ T cells from blood. Indicated subset: CD45RO-CCR7+CD27+CD95- naive CD8+ T cells expressing CXCR3 (TNR3+). This chain links TRBV7-9 with TRBJ2-7. This sequence was found in a human donor in good health. Some clones in this sample may be carry-over from other donors' samples. CDR3 residues: CASSSEVYEQYF. Full variable domain (rest looked up from reference TRBV7-9 and TRBJ2-7): DTGVSQNPRHKITKRGQNVTFRCDPISEHNRLYWYRQTLGQGPEFLTYFQNEAQLEKSRLLSDRFSAERPKGSFSTLEIQRTEQGDSAMYLCASSSEVYEQYFGPGTRLTVT.